This TCR beta chain is drawn from a study of T cells in Graves' hyperthyroidism and ophthalmopathy. Study-level background: Peripheral blood specimens were obtained at initial diagnosis, prior to any treatment.

Study-wide results and limits: Classification by a 13 V-J model distinguished ophthalmopathy from stable hyperthyroidism. Model predictions of ophthalmopathy came a median roughly 6.4 months before onset.

The V gene's germline CDR1 is SGHRS and CDR2 YFSETQ. This CDR3 is 14 amino acids long. The V and J ends lost 2 bases and 7 bases, in that order; junction bases with no gene match: 6. The table lists this clonotype with many counts. Its antigen is as yet unknown. RNA transcripts were the template for amplifying TCR beta CDR3 regions. The TCR CDR3 was amplified in a first-round RT-PCR using the HTBI primer set. Each CDR3 protein gets one entry after TCRdb re-called the multiplex PCR reads with MiXCR. This repertoire shows 500,000 to 650,000 distinct CDR3 sequences, 13% to 15% found once; its top ten account for around 13%.

The rearrangement links TRBV5-1 to TRBJ2-1; TRBD1 aligns across 7 bases. The TCR was taken from a woman aged 50 to 60 with Graves' ophthalmopathy. The sample comprised blood. The CDR3 coding sequence is TGCGCCAGCAGCTTTACCACAGGGGAAAATGAGCAGTTCTTC. It encodes CASSFTTGENEQFF.